The sample holds a few counts of the clone carrying this TCR beta chain. A J-beta primer mix and a sample-barcoded 5' primer were used in a second PCR of roughly 6 to 11 cycles. TCRdb re-derived calls from the 5' RACE reads in MiXCR, one entry per CDR3 protein. Of about a million distinct CDR3 sequences listed, roughly 52% are singletons. This sample is drawn from a study of blood T cells in healthy people across ages. Germline V CDR1 and CDR2: MDHEN, SYDVKM. This CDR3 is 13 amino acids long. The germline V and J ends were trimmed by 9 bases and 2 bases, with 12 bases remaining between them. The sample was blood. The chain recombines TRBV28 with TRBJ2-3, with D perhaps matching TRBD2 (5 bases). The sequence derives from a man aged 25 to 45 in good health. CDR3 sequence: CARLAQITDTQYF. The CDR3 DNA is TGTGCCAGGCTAGCTCAGATCACAGATACGCAGTATTTT.